This is a list of T cell receptor beta chains from one sample in a study of T cells in Graves' hyperthyroidism and ophthalmopathy. One entry per CDR3 protein, called by TCRdb with MiXCR from the multiplex PCR reads. The sample consists of roughly 630,000 distinct CDR3 sequences, around a sixth of them appearing once. The sequencing input was blood. The source is a woman in her 30s with Graves' hyperthyroidism. CDR3s include the opening cysteine and the closing phenylalanine or tryptophan. A D gene is named only where the DNA matches it firmly. Part of the rows lack a size; the others show once, few, many or a class for expanded clones.

many,-,TRBJ2-1,15,TRBV5-1,TGCGCCAGCAGCTTCGGCGGGATCTCCTACAATGAGCAGTTCTTC,CASSFGGISYNEQFF
few,TRBD1,TRBJ2-5,15,TRBV19,TGTGCCAGTATGGGAACGGGACAGGGCGAGGAGACCCAGTACTTC,CASMGTGQGEETQYF
many,-,TRBJ1-1,14,TRBV6-1,TGTGCCAGCAGTAAAACAGGGCATGAGACTGAAGCTTTCTTT,CASSKTGHETEAFF
many,-,TRBJ2-7,13,TRBV2,TGTGCCAGCAGCCTCAGGGAAATCTACGAGCAGTACTTC,CASSLREIYEQYF
-,TRBD2,TRBJ2-1,16,TRBV10-3,TGTGCCACGGGGGGACTAGCGGGAGGTGTCTACAATGAGCAGTTCTTC,CATGGLAGGVYNEQFF
many,TRBD1,TRBJ2-3,16,TRBV7-6,TGTGCCAGCAGCTTAAAGAGAGGGGGCCTCGCAGATACGCAGTATTTT,CASSLKRGGLADTQYF
few,TRBD2,TRBJ2-1,18,TRBV27,TGTGCCAGCAGTTTATTTTGGACTAGCGGTCCCTCCTACAATGAGCAGTTCTTC,CASSLFWTSGPSYNEQFF
many,TRBD1,TRBJ1-2,16,TRBV7-2,TGTGCCAGCAGCTTAGCTCCGGGACAGGGGAACTATGGCTACACCTTC,CASSLAPGQGNYGYTF
many,-,TRBJ2-3,11,TRBV12-5,TGTGCTAGTGGTTTCTCGGATACGCAGTATTTT,CASGFSDTQYF
many,-,TRBJ1-4,13,TRBV30,TGTGCCTGGCGTATACAGATTAATGAAAAACTGTTTTTT,CAWRIQINEKLFF
many,TRBD2,TRBJ2-7,16,TRBV6-1,TGTGCCAGCCGTTCTAGCGGGAGGGCCCTTACCTACGAGCAGTACTTC,CASRSSGRALTYEQYF
-,-,TRBJ1-2,13,TRBV5-1,TGCGCCAGCAGCTTGGCCGGGCTGCATGGCTACACCTTC,CASSLAGLHGYTF
many,-,TRBJ1-5,15,TRBV6-1,TGTGCCAGCAGTCAATCGGGGCCTCGGGTACAGCCCCAGCATTTT,CASSQSGPRVQPQHF
few,-,TRBJ2-1,12,TRBV7-2,TGTGCCAGCAGCTTCATGGGTAATGAGCAGTTCTTC,CASSFMGNEQFF
-,-,TRBJ1-3,15,TRBV12-3/TRBV12-4,TGTGCCAGCAGTTCCCGGCAGGGTGGCGTAAACACCATATATTTT,CASSSRQGGVNTIYF
-,TRBD2,TRBJ2-7,14,TRBV29-1,TGCAGCGTTTCCGGGACTAGCGGGAGTTACGAGCAGTACTTC,CSVSGTSGSYEQYF
many,-,TRBJ2-7,17,TRBV28,TGTGCCAGCAGTACCCCCCGCGGCAGGGCAGGGGGGCTTGGGCAGTACTTC,CASSTPRGRAGGLGQYF
many,TRBD1,TRBJ1-1,14,TRBV11-3,TGTGCCAGCAGCGGACAGACAGGGGACGCTGAAGCTTTCTTT,CASSGQTGDAEAFF
-,-,TRBJ1-5,16,TRBV20-1,TGCAGTGCTAGAGATAGAGAGCCTTATAGCAATCAGCCCCAGCATTTT,CSARDREPYSNQPQHF
many,-,TRBJ2-1,14,TRBV12-3/TRBV12-4,TGTGCCAGCATGGATGTGGACGACTACAATGAGCAGTTCTTC,CASMDVDDYNEQFF
many,TRBD1,TRBJ2-1,15,TRBV6-1,TGTGCCAGCCATAGCTGGCAGGGGGCCTACAATGAGCAGTTCTTC,CASHSWQGAYNEQFF
many,-,TRBJ1-6,13,TRBV5-1,TGCGCCAGCAGCTTGGCTGGGAGGTCACCCCTCCACTTT,CASSLAGRSPLHF
few,TRBD1,TRBJ2-7,19,TRBV7-3,TGTGCCAGCAGCCAACGACAGGGTGGAGGTCGAGTTCTCAGCTACGAGCAGTACTTC,CASSQRQGGGRVLSYEQYF
few,-,TRBJ2-5,13,TRBV19,TGTGCCAGTAGTGGGATAGCGTGGGAGACCCAGTACTTC,CASSGIAWETQYF
-,TRBD2,TRBJ2-1,15,TRBV19,TGTGCCAGTAGTACCGGGACTAGCGGGACAAATGAGCAGTTCTTC,CASSTGTSGTNEQFF
-,-,TRBJ1-3,17,TRBV6-1,TGTGCCAGCAGTTCCACATTAGACAGCTACTCTGGAAACACCATATATTTT,CASSSTLDSYSGNTIYF
many,-,TRBJ1-2,12,TRBV20-1,TGCAGTGCCCTCGTCGTCAGCTATGGCTACACCTTC,CSALVVSYGYTF
many,-,TRBJ1-1,16,TRBV24-1,TGTGCCACCAGTGATTTGCGGTCCGATATGAACACTGAAGCTTTCTTT,CATSDLRSDMNTEAFF
many,TRBD1,TRBJ2-7,15,TRBV7-2,TGTGCCAGCAGCTCCCATCCCGGGACAGGGTACGAGCAGTACTTC,CASSSHPGTGYEQYF
few,-,TRBJ2-1,14,TRBV5-1,TGCGCCAGCAGCTTGGACTCCTCTAGAAATGAGCAGTTCTTC,CASSLDSSRNEQFF
many,TRBD2,TRBJ2-1,15,TRBV11-2,TGTGCCAGCAGCGGCAGCGGGATAACGTACAATGAGCAGTTCTTC,CASSGSGITYNEQFF
-,-,TRBJ1-6,13,TRBV3-1,TGTGCCAGCAGCCAAGCGGGGGGGCCACCCCTCCACTTT,CASSQAGGPPLHF
-,TRBD1,TRBJ2-4,15,TRBV12-3/TRBV12-4,TGTGCCAGCAGTCCAGGGGGCCTCGCCAAAAACATTCAGTACTTC,CASSPGGLAKNIQYF
many,-,TRBJ1-1,14,TRBV4-1,TGCGCCAGCAGCCAAGGAGGGACTGGCACTGAAGCTTTCTTT,CASSQGGTGTEAFF
many,TRBD1,TRBJ2-7,13,TRBV20-1,TGCAGTGCCACCGGGACAGAAGTCTACGAGCAGTACTTC,CSATGTEVYEQYF